One T cell receptor (beta chain) is described in this entry. This record belongs to a study of blood T cell repertoires in COVID-19. For the study at large: Researchers got acute and convalescent COVID-19 samples from the United States, Italy and Spain. PBMCs, B-cell-depleted T cells, or T cells were the source of the cDNA or gDNA that made up the material.

Original handling: Using reference gene primer amplification, nucleated cell counts were estimated. Sequenced by immunoSEQ multiplex PCR; TCRdb stores in-frame clones only, minus some. D and trimming were read from the DNA, whereas the V and J calls and clone size are those reported in that table. The sample holds around 200,000 clones, around 87% seen once. The clonotype comes from a woman between 18 and 30 years old who had recovered from COVID-19. Sequencing was done on a sample of peripheral blood.

The CDR3 nucleotides are TGTGCCATCAGTGAGTTCAAGGGGGGGAACAATGAGCAGTTCTTC. Amino acid sequence: CAISEFKGGNNEQFF. V is TRBV10-3 and J is TRBJ2-1, with a possible D match to TRBD2 (7 bases). CDR1 ENHRY and CDR2 SYGVKD come from the germline V gene. With 1 base removed from V and 5 bases from J, the gap between germline ends came to 12 bases. The CDR3 sequence is 15 residues long.